One and the same sample provided the 17 T cell receptor beta chains below, sequenced in a study of ipilimumab plus nivolumab after autologous stem cell transplantation. Using immunoSEQ multiplex PCR, the repertoire was profiled, and TCRdb retains in-frame clones only, with some absent. Of some 9,300 clones in the sample, roughly three quarters are singletons; the top ten hold roughly a fifth. The sample in question was PBMCs, obtained in a trial of ipilimumab plus nivolumab as post-transplant consolidation. The origin of the receptors is a female donor with multiple myeloma.

The chain combines TRBV7-1 with TRBJ2-1; the match to TRBD1 covers 11 bases. TRBV7-1 counts as an open reading frame of uncertain function. The CDR3 runs 16 residues. J was trimmed by 4 bases and V by 4 bases; bases with no gene match: 6. The CDR3 nucleotides read TGTGCCAGCAGCTTACGGGACAGGGGGATTTACAATGAGCAGTTCTTC. It specifies CASSLRDRGIYNEQFF.

The V gene is TRBV2, the J gene TRBJ1-1; 7 bases line up with TRBD1. CDR3 length: 15 residues. J gave up 3 bases and V 4 bases, and 8 bases lay outside the gene matches. CDR1 is SNHLY and CDR2 is FYNNEI in the germline V gene. The DNA for the CDR3 is TGTGCCAGCAGTGTAGGGGGCTTTTCTTACACTGAAGCTTTCTTT. Its protein product is CASSVGGFSYTEAFF.

This chain joins TRBV4-3 and TRBJ1-3, with 7 bases that match TRBD1. The CDR3 runs 17 residues. CDR1 is LGHNA, CDR2 YSLEER, per germline. The V and J ends lost 0 bases and 2 bases, in that order; junction bases with no gene match: 7. CDR3 loop: CASSQDLPGTAGNTIYF. The CDR3 DNA reads as TGCGCCAGCAGCCAAGACCTTCCCGGGACAGCTGGAAACACCATATATTTT.

As concerns this clone: The conserved final phenylalanine or tryptophan is absent from the CDR3, which likely points to a read error. The limits of the CDR3 on the DNA are not certain, so only TCRdb's listed CDR3 is given. The rearrangement joins TRBV5-1 to TRBJ2-3; the table's TRBD2 call for D was not verified on the DNA. Germline values: CDR1 SGHRS, CDR2 YFSETQ. With termini counted, the CDR3 has 15 amino acids. This chain's CDR3 is CASSLGGLAGGPLAL.

The chain carries TRBV27 and TRBJ2-3; D is unresolved. Germline values: CDR1 MNHEY, CDR2 SMNVEV (reference sequence). V dropped 6 bases and J dropped 4 bases, with 11 bases sitting between them. This CDR3 has 13 residues. For the CDR3, the DNA is TGTGCCAGCAGGGGATTGAGTTCAGATACGCAGTATTTT. It codes for CASRGLSSDTQYF.

A note on this clone: The junction differs from germline at one of its ends, possibly a read error. This sequence joins TRBV5-3 and TRBJ2-7; tentative D call: TRBD2 (6 bases). Being an ORF, TRBV5-3 has a function that is uncertain. The CDR3 loop spans 13 amino acids. The CDR3 reads CASSFGRSYEQYF. In DNA form, the CDR3 reads TGTGCCAGCAGCTTCGGGAGATCTTACGAGCAGTACTTC.

The chain carries TRBV4-3 and TRBJ2-3; TRBD2 aligns across 12 bases. Germline V gene data show CDR1 as LGHNA and CDR2 as YSLEER. The V segment lost 4 bases and the J segment 0 bases; nucleotides outside the gene matches: 5. CDR3 length equals 17 residues. The CDR3 DNA sequence: TGCGCCAGCAGCCGAGGGACTAGCGGGTTAAGCACAGATACGCAGTATTTT. Protein product: CASSRGTSGLSTDTQYF.

The chain couples TRBV11-2 to TRBJ2-7; 11 bases line up with TRBD1. This CDR3 is 14 amino acids long. V trimming: 6 bases; J trimming: 1 base; junction bases outside the gene matches: 2. CDR1 is SGHAT, CDR2 FQNNGV, per germline. Written as DNA, the CDR3 is TGTGCCAGCAGGGGACAGGGGGGGTCCTACGAGCAGTACTTC. Translated, it gives CASRGQGGSYEQYF.

The chain recombines TRBV2 with TRBJ2-7; 9 bases map to TRBD1. V lost 6 bases and J lost 3; bases outside the gene matches: 9. The length of the CDR3 is 15 residues. Looked up from germline, CDR1 is SNHLY and CDR2 is FYNNEI. In DNA form, the CDR3 reads TGTGCCAGCAGGAAGCGGACAGGGGAGGGCTACGAGCAGTACTTC. As protein: CASRKRTGEGYEQYF.

This chain links TRBV9 with TRBJ2-1; 14 bases align to TRBD2. After removal of 2 bases from V and 0 bases from J, the junction contained 10 bases not matched to a gene. Germline V CDR1 and CDR2: SGDLS, YYNGEE. This CDR3 region has 20 residues. The CDR3 is CASSVGTSGRLKRSYNEQFF. The CDR3 DNA sequence: TGTGCCAGCAGCGTTGGGACTAGCGGGAGACTTAAGCGCTCCTACAATGAGCAGTTCTTC.

V gene TRBV19 combines with J gene TRBJ2-2; TRBD2 might be the D (6 bases). V lost 6 bases and J lost 2, with 13 bases in between. CDR3 length: 15 residues. The germline V gene has CDR1 LNHDA and CDR2 SQIVND (reference sequence). The CDR3, as DNA: TGTGCCAGTAGAGTCGGGACTCCAAACACCGGGGAGCTGTTTTTT. It codes for CASRVGTPNTGELFF.

This sequence joins TRBV7-3 and TRBJ2-1; 9 bases are shared with TRBD2. With 0 bases clipped from V and 12 bases from J, the junction kept 9 bases outside the gene matches. Germline V lookup: CDR1 SGHTA, CDR2 FQGTGA. This CDR3 region has 15 residues. This CDR3 reads CASSLTSGSQVAQFF. CDR3 nucleotides: TGTGCCAGCAGCTTAACTAGCGGGAGCCAGGTGGCGCAGTTCTTC.

The V call is TRBV28, the J call TRBJ1-1; 7 nucleotides align to TRBD1. This CDR3 has 13 amino acids. Germline V CDR1 and CDR2: MDHEN, SYDVKM. The V and J ends lost 6 bases and 3 bases, in that order; junction bases with no gene match: 4. CDR3 sequence reads: CASRATGDTEAFF. In nucleotides, the CDR3 is TGTGCCAGCAGGGCCACAGGGGACACTGAAGCTTTCTTT.

The rearrangement joins TRBV6-5 to TRBJ1-5, with 8 positions matching TRBD1. In germline, CDR1 is MNHEY, CDR2 SVGAGI. CDR3 length: 15 amino acids. With V trimmed by 6 bases and J by 2 bases, 6 bases remained unmatched. The CDR3 DNA reads as TGTGCCAGCAGACCGGACAGGGCGGGCAATCAGCCCCAGCATTTT. Translating gives CASRPDRAGNQPQHF.

The chain joins TRBV5-1 to TRBJ2-7; 7 bases map to TRBD2. The CDR3 consists of 15 residues. V shed 3 bases and J 2 bases; nucleotides not matched to a gene: 8. Per the germline V gene, CDR1 is SGHRS and CDR2 is YFSETQ. The CDR3 nucleotides are TGCGCCAGCAGCTGGCGGGCGGGGGTGCCCTACGAGCAGTACTTC. It yields the protein CASSWRAGVPYEQYF.

To note about this clone: An end of the junction differs from the germline gene, which may be a read error. The chain links TRBV7-3 to TRBJ2-7; 8 bases match TRBD2. Per germline, CDR1 SGHTA and CDR2 FQGTGA. CDR3 length equals 15 residues. The CDR3 sequence: CASSHRTSSKDEQYF. The CDR3 DNA is TGCGCCAGCAGCCACCGGACTAGCTCTAAGGACGAGCAGTACTTC.

The V gene is TRBV6-5, the J gene TRBJ1-1; D remains ambiguous. Germline V lookup: CDR1 MNHEY, CDR2 SVGAGI. The V and J ends lost 2 bases and 3 bases respectively, with 1 base between them. The CDR3 has 11 amino acids. This CDR3 is CASSYDTEAFF. CDR3 coding DNA: TGTGCCAGCAGTTACGACACTGAAGCTTTCTTT.